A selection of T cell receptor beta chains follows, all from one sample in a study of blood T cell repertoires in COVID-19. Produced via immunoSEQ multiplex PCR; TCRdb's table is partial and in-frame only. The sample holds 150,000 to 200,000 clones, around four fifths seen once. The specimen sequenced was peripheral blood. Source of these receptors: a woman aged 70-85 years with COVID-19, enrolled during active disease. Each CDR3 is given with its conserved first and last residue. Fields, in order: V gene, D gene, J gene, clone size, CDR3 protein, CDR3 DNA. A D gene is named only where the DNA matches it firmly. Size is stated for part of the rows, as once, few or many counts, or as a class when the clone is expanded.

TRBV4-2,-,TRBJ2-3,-,CASSRTAGGTDTQYF,TGTGCCAGCAGCCGAACGGCAGGGGGCACAGATACGCAGTATTTT
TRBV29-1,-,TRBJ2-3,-,CSVEQDFTDTQYF,TGCAGCGTTGAACAGGACTTCACAGATACGCAGTATTTT
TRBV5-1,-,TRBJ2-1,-,CASSSRQLTGRDEQFF,TGCGCCAGCAGCTCCCGACAGTTGACAGGAAGGGATGAGCAGTTCTTC
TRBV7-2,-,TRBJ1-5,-,CASSLVGGSTPQHF,TGTGCCAGCAGCTTAGTAGGGGGTTCAACTCCCCAGCATTTT
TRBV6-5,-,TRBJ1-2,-,CASRAGTHYGYTF,TGTGCCAGCAGGGCCGGGACACACTATGGCTACACCTTC
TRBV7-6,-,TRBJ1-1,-,CASSPGGNTEAFF,TGTGCCAGCAGCCCGGGTGGGAACACTGAAGCTTTCTTT
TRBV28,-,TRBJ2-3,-,CASSQGGAGTNTQYF,TGTGCCAGCAGTCAAGGGGGCGCGGGGACAAATACGCAGTATTTT
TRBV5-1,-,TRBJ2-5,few,CASSLLPQETQYF,TGCGCCAGCAGCCTCCTCCCCCAAGAGACCCAGTACTTC
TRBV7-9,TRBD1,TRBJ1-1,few,CASTRTGGTEAFF,TGTGCCAGCACCCGAACAGGGGGCACTGAAGCTTTCTTT
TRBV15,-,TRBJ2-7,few,CATSRDLRTSTDEQYF,TGTGCCACCAGCAGAGATCTCCGGACAAGCACCGACGAGCAGTACTTC
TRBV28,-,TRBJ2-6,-,CASTVSGANVLTF,TGTGCCAGCACAGTCTCTGGGGCCAACGTCCTGACTTTC
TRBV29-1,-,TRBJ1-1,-,CSVAGGGDTEAFF,TGCAGCGTTGCCGGCGGAGGGGACACTGAAGCTTTCTTT
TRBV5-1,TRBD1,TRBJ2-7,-,CASSLDRGTSYDQYF,TGCGCCAGCAGCCTAGACAGGGGTACAAGCTACGATCAGTACTTC
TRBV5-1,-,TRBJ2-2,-,CASSLDSGELFF,TGCGCCAGCAGCTTGGACTCCGGGGAGCTGTTTTTT
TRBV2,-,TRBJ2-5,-,CASSEYRLETQYF,TGTGCCAGCAGTGAGTACAGGTTGGAGACCCAGTACTTC
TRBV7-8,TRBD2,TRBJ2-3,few,CASSLESAGSGRDTQYF,TGTGCCAGCAGCTTAGAGTCAGCGGGAAGCGGGAGAGATACGCAGTATTTT
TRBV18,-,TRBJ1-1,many,CASSPPAGSDTEAFF,TGTGCCAGCTCACCGCCGGCAGGGTCGGACACTGAAGCTTTCTTT
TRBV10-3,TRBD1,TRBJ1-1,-,CAISSGQGRTEAFF,TGTGCCATCAGTTCTGGACAGGGTCGGACTGAAGCTTTCTTT
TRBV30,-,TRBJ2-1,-,CAWNIGGLHNEQFF,TGTGCCTGGAATATCGGCGGTCTCCACAATGAGCAGTTCTTC
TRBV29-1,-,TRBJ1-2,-,CSVEDPRYRGYTF,TGCAGCGTTGAAGATCCGAGGTATCGGGGCTACACCTTC
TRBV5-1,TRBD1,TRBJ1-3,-,CASSLSQGAGNTIYF,TGCGCCAGCAGCTTATCACAGGGGGCTGGAAACACCATATATTTT
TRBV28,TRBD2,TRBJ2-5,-,CASSLRGLAGETQYF,TGTGCCAGCAGTTTAAGAGGACTAGCGGGAGAGACCCAGTACTTC
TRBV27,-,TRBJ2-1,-,CASSLGTTVYNEQFF,TGTGCCAGCAGTTTAGGAACTACTGTCTACAATGAGCAGTTCTTC